The 14 T cell receptor beta chains presented below share a single source sample, sequenced in a study of T cell responses to AZD1222 COVID-19 vaccine. Produced via immunoSEQ multiplex PCR; TCRdb's table is partial and in-frame only. The sample gives roughly 120,000 clones, around 93% of which show up once; about 8% is in the top ten. The sample consisted of peripheral blood, taken 28 days after the second AZD1222 dose. These receptors all stem from an adult who received the AZD1222 COVID-19 vaccine.

The chain carries TRBV24-1 and TRBJ1-1, with a possible D match to TRBD1 (6 bases). Germline V CDR1 and CDR2: KGHDR, SFDVKD. The CDR3 has 15 amino acids. V lost 2 bases and J lost 4, with 13 bases in between. CDR3 in amino acids: CATSDSTGRSTEAFF. The CDR3 nucleotides read TGTGCCACCAGTGATTCAACAGGGAGGAGCACTGAAGCTTTCTTT.

This clone occurred once. The gene calls are TRBV2 and TRBJ1-1; D perhaps matches TRBD1 (5 bases). Germline CDR1 reads SNHLY; CDR2 reads FYNNEI. This CDR3 spans 12 amino acids. Trimming took 1 base from V and 8 from J, leaving 8 bases between them. This CDR3 is CASSEGGAEAFF. As DNA, the CDR3 is TGTGCCAGCAGTGAAGGAGGGGCCGAAGCTTTCTTT.

V and J are TRBV28 and TRBJ2-7; D might be TRBD1 (5 bases). Trimming stripped 7 bases from V and 2 bases from J, with 15 bases between. This CDR3 is 14 amino acids long. Germline lookup yields CDR1 MDHEN and CDR2 SYDVKM. DNA for the CDR3: TGTGCCAGCACCTCTTACACAGGAACCTACGAGCAGTACTTC. Its translation is CASTSYTGTYEQYF.

This chain joins TRBV6-5 and TRBJ2-7; D perhaps matches TRBD2 (6 bases). Trimming pared 7 bases from V and 5 bases from J, leaving 21 bases between. The CDR3 consists of 15 residues. CDR1 and CDR2 from the germline V gene are MNHEY and SVGAGI. CDR3: CASNPWGGNPHEQYF. In nucleotides, the CDR3 is TGTGCCAGCAATCCCTGGGGCGGGAATCCCCACGAGCAGTACTTC.

This rearrangement joins TRBV5-1 to TRBJ2-3; 10 bases align to TRBD2. V lost 0 bases to trimming and J lost 4 bases; unmatched junction nucleotides: 5. CDR1 and CDR2 from the germline V gene are SGHRS and YFSETQ. CDR3 length equals 16 residues. CDR3 coding DNA: TGCGCCAGCAGCTTGGGGCTAGCGGGAGTGGCAGATACGCAGTATTTT. Its translation is CASSLGLAGVADTQYF.

The rearrangement joins TRBV25-1 to TRBJ1-3; TRBD1 matches at 7 bases. Trimming removed 1 base from V and 0 bases from J; junction bases left unmatched: 3. In germline, CDR1 is MGHDK, CDR2 SYGVNS. This CDR3 region has 16 residues. The CDR3 here is CASSESGQNSGNTIYF. CDR3 DNA sequence: TGTGCCAGCAGTGAATCGGGACAGAACTCTGGAAACACCATATATTTT.

The rearrangement joins TRBV19 to TRBJ1-4; D is uncertain. The CDR3 covers 13 residues. V lost 5 bases and J 3 bases, leaving 7 bases between the germline ends. From germline, CDR1 is LNHDA and CDR2 SQIVND (reference sequence). The CDR3 nucleotides read TGTGCCAGTAGTGGGCTGTCTAATGAAAAACTGTTTTTT. Protein: CASSGLSNEKLFF.

Only one count was recorded for this clone. The chain links TRBV5-5 to TRBJ2-7; D is possibly TRBD1 or TRBD2 (6 bases each). Per germline, CDR1 SGHKS and CDR2 YYEKEE (reference sequence). The germline V and J ends were trimmed by 0 bases and 2 bases, with 9 bases remaining between them. CDR3 length equals 14 residues. The CDR3 region is CASSLVGGAYEQYF. In DNA, the CDR3 is TGTGCCAGCAGCTTGGTCGGGGGCGCCTACGAGCAGTACTTC.

The rearrangement links TRBV21-1 to TRBJ2-1. TRBV21-1 is reported as a pseudogene. CDR3 size: 19 residues. This CDR3 reads CASSKVALGGDSPDNEQFF. The CDR3 DNA is TGTGCCAGCAGCAAAGTAGCTTTGGGGGGCGACTCTCCTGACAATGAGCAGTTCTTC.

This rearrangement joins TRBV19 to TRBJ1-5; 8 nucleotides line up with TRBD1. V was pared by 3 bases and J by 6 bases, with 7 bases of the junction left unmatched. CDR1 is LNHDA, CDR2 SQIVND, per germline (reference sequence). This CDR3 has 15 amino acids. This CDR3 reads CASSMDRAVVQPQHF. The DNA for the CDR3 is TGTGCCAGTAGTATGGACAGGGCGGTAGTTCAGCCCCAGCATTTT.

The V gene is TRBV2, the J gene TRBJ1-5, with a weak D call TRBD1 (6 bases). Trimming left V 4 bases short and J 4 bases short, with 17 bases between. Germline V lookup: CDR1 SNHLY, CDR2 FYNNEI. CDR3 length equals 16 residues. CDR3 loop: CASSGWEARGNQPQHF. Written as DNA, the CDR3 is TGTGCCAGCAGTGGGTGGGAGGCAAGGGGGAATCAGCCCCAGCATTTT.

This rearrangement joins TRBV28 to TRBJ1-2; 7 bases align to TRBD1. Germline lookup yields CDR1 MDHEN and CDR2 SYDVKM. The V and J ends lost 6 bases and 2 bases, in that order; junction bases with no gene match: 6. The CDR3 runs 14 residues. CDR3 sequence reads: CASRPPQGNYGYTF. In nucleotides, the CDR3 is TGTGCCAGCAGACCCCCACAGGGGAACTATGGCTACACCTTC.

This chain connects TRBV15 to TRBJ2-5; possibly TRBD1 for D (5 bases). CDR1 and CDR2 (germline): LNHNV, YYDKDF (reference sequence). The CDR3 is 15 residues long. V was shortened by 1 base and J by 2 bases, with 11 bases between the two germline ends. DNA of the CDR3: TGTGCCACCAGCAGAGGGGGCAGCCGACAAGAGACCCAGTACTTC. This codes for CATSRGGSRQETQYF.

This chain connects TRBV27 to TRBJ1-5; TRBD1 is a possible D gene (5 bases). The CDR3 is 17 residues long. Germline V gene sequence: CDR1 MNHEY, CDR2 SMNVEV (reference sequence). Trimming pared 5 bases from V and 3 bases from J, leaving 20 bases between. The CDR3 spells CASSPLPPGGFNQPQHF. DNA of the CDR3: TGTGCCAGCAGTCCCTTACCCCCCGGGGGGTTCAATCAGCCCCAGCATTTT.